This passage covers 26 T cell receptor beta chains from one sample sequenced in a study of blood T cell repertoires in COVID-19. Profiling relied on immunoSEQ multiplex PCR, and the TCRdb table lists in-frame clones only, not all of them. The sample has around 300,000 clones, 70% to 90% seen once. The sequenced sample consisted of peripheral blood. Every receptor here comes from a woman aged 30 to 39 who had recovered from COVID-19.

The J gene is TRBJ2-3, the V gene TRBV7-3; TRBD2 matches 8 bases. CDR1 and CDR2 from the germline V gene are SGHTA and FQGTGA. The CDR3 length is 15 residues. Unmatched junction bases numbered 6, after V lost 5 bases and J lost 2 bases. The CDR3 DNA sequence: TGTGCCAGCAGCACCGGGACTAGTACCACAGATACGCAGTATTTT. It specifies CASSTGTSTTDTQYF.

The genes are TRBV7-8 and TRBJ2-1, with 8 bases matching TRBD2. Per germline, CDR1 SGHVS and CDR2 FQNEAQ. The CDR3 has 17 residues. After removal of 5 bases from V and 0 bases from J, the junction contained 9 bases not matched to a gene. In DNA, the CDR3 is TGTGCCAGCAGCATCTCCCTCAGCGGGAGCTCCTACAATGAGCAGTTCTTC. This translates into CASSISLSGSSYNEQFF.

About this clone: Other nucleotide sequences in the sample specify the same CDR3. The V call is TRBV5-4, the J call TRBJ1-2; tentatively, D is TRBD1 (6 bases). Trimming took off 3 bases at V and 4 bases at J, with 7 bases between the two ends. There are 12 residues in the CDR3. The germline gives CDR1 SGHNT, CDR2 YYREEE (reference sequence). CDR3 nucleotides: TGTGCCAGCAGCTCGGACAGCTATGGCTACACCTTC. Its translation is CASSSDSYGYTF.

This clone has just one count. V is TRBV19 and J is TRBJ2-1; TRBD1 is a possible D gene (6 bases). The CDR3 spans 14 residues. The ends were cut back, 7 bases at V and 0 bases at J, with 10 bases in the middle. Germline V CDR1 and CDR2: LNHDA, SQIVND (reference sequence). CDR3 amino acids: CASTPDSSYNEQFF. The CDR3 nucleotides are TGTGCCAGTACCCCGGACAGCTCCTACAATGAGCAGTTCTTC.

This chain links TRBV9 with TRBJ2-7, with 10 bases that match TRBD1. This CDR3 is built from 16 residues. Trimming removed 3 bases from V and 7 bases from J; junction bases left unmatched: 13. Looked up from germline, CDR1 is SGDLS and CDR2 is YYNGEE. The CDR3 spells CASSANPGQGMGEQYF. In DNA, the CDR3 is TGTGCCAGCAGCGCAAACCCGGGACAGGGGATGGGAGAGCAGTACTTC.

The chain joins TRBV10-3 to TRBJ2-5; D unclear. V gave up 7 bases and J gave up 2 bases, with 11 bases separating them. Germline values: CDR1 ENHRY, CDR2 SYGVKD. The CDR3 consists of 13 residues. The CDR3, as DNA: TGTGCCATCATGTCCCCCCTACAAGAGACCCAGTACTTC. Translating it yields CAIMSPLQETQYF.

This clone was counted a single time. This sequence joins TRBV3-1 (or the pseudogene TRBV3-2) and TRBJ1-4, with a weak D call TRBD1 (5 bases). This CDR3 has 16 amino acids. The germline gives CDR1 LGHDT, CDR2 YNNKEL (reference sequence). The V gene lost 5 bases and the J gene lost 12 bases, with 25 bases spanning the gap. The CDR3 DNA follows: TGTGCCAGCAGCGAAATGATTCGGGGGAATTTGAAGGAACTGTTTTTT. Amino acid sequence: CASSEMIRGNLKELFF.

The chain's CDR3 is CASSSGLAGADTQYF. The CDR3 DNA reads as TGCGCCAGCAGTTCTGGACTAGCGGGAGCCGATACGCAGTATTTT. V gene TRBV5-1 combines with J gene TRBJ2-3; 13 nucleotides align to TRBD2. CDR1 is SGHRS and CDR2 is YFSETQ in the germline V gene. The ends lost 5 bases at V and 6 bases at J; junction bases unmatched: 6. CDR3 size: 15 residues.

The V gene is TRBV5-4, the J gene TRBJ2-1, with 9 positions matching TRBD1. This CDR3 contains 16 residues. From germline, CDR1 is SGHNT and CDR2 YYREEE (reference sequence). V trimming: 4 bases; J trimming: 5 bases; junction bases outside the gene matches: 10. CDR3 nucleotide sequence: TGTGCCAGCAGCGGGGGGGACAGGGATAGGAACAATGAGCAGTTCTTC. Its translation is CASSGGDRDRNNEQFF.

This chain connects TRBV27 to TRBJ2-2, with TRBD1 matching 9 bases. The CDR3 is 16 amino acids. Losses at the gene ends were 2 bases for V and 4 bases for J; bases not matched to a gene: 5. Germline-derived CDR1 and CDR2 are MNHEY and SMNVEV (reference sequence). CDR3 sequence reads: CASSLRLTGGTGELFF. CDR3 DNA: TGTGCCAGCAGTTTAAGGTTGACAGGGGGCACCGGGGAGCTGTTTTTT.

CDR3 DNA: TGTGCCTGGAGTGGGGCAGGGAATCTCGACGAGCAGTACTTC. The encoded protein is CAWSGAGNLDEQYF. The chain recombines TRBV30 with TRBJ2-7; maybe TRBD1 (5 bases). This CDR3 has 14 amino acids. The germline CDR1 and CDR2 sequences are GTSNPN and SVGIG (reference sequence). Trimming shortened V by 1 base and J by 5 bases, and 15 bases separated the two germline ends.

This clone was seen only a few times. The chain is built from TRBV6-5 and TRBJ2-2; no clear D gene. Germline V gene data show CDR1 as MNHEY and CDR2 as SVGAGI. This CDR3 has 13 amino acids. V gave up 2 bases and J gave up 7 bases, with 8 bases separating them. The CDR3 loop is CASSYVTGGELFF. CDR3 in DNA: TGTGCCAGCAGTTACGTGACGGGCGGGGAGCTGTTTTTT.

This chain connects TRBV29-1 to TRBJ2-1, with 8 nucleotides matching TRBD2. V dropped 0 bases and J dropped 9; count of bases not matched to a gene: 10. This CDR3 contains 15 residues. CDR1 is SQVTM, CDR2 ANQGSEA, per germline. The CDR3 loop reads CSVEEIWSGSSEQFF. The DNA for the CDR3 is TGCAGCGTTGAAGAAATATGGAGCGGGAGCAGTGAGCAGTTCTTC.

This clone was detected only once. The chain links TRBV10-1 to TRBJ2-2; TRBD1 agrees at 9 bases. Losses at the gene ends were 3 bases for V and 5 bases for J; bases not matched to a gene: 1. Germline V gene lookup returns CDR1 WNHNN and CDR2 SYGVQD (reference sequence). CDR3 size: 14 residues. The CDR3 region is CASSDGQGTGELFF. As DNA, the CDR3 is TGCGCCAGCAGTGACGGACAGGGGACCGGGGAGCTGTTTTTT.

CDR3 loop: CASSQEIIAGGPGSTDTQYF. DNA for the CDR3: TGTGCCAGCAGCCAAGAAATCATAGCGGGGGGGCCGGGGAGCACAGATACGCAGTATTTT. This rearrangement joins TRBV3-1 (or the pseudogene TRBV3-2) to TRBJ2-3, with 11 bases aligning to TRBD2. J lost 0 bases, V lost 0 bases, and 11 bases had no gene match. The germline CDR1 and CDR2 sequences are LGHDT and YNNKEL (reference sequence). This CDR3 spans 20 amino acids.

This chain uses TRBV7-8 with TRBJ1-5; 7 positions match TRBD1. This CDR3 spans 16 amino acids. Losses at the gene ends were 2 bases for V and 7 bases for J; bases not matched to a gene: 11. Germline V gives CDR1 SGHVS, CDR2 FQNEAQ. The CDR3 reads CASSLSGDSLSQPQHF. In DNA form, the CDR3 reads TGTGCCAGCAGCTTATCGGGGGACAGTCTGTCCCAGCCCCAGCATTTT.

The gene calls are TRBV6-2 or TRBV6-3 and TRBJ2-5, with D possibly TRBD2 on 5 matching bases. The V end lost 4 bases, the J end lost 1 base, and 10 bases lay between the germline ends. The CDR3 spans 14 residues. The germline V gene has CDR1 MNHEY and CDR2 SVGEGT. CDR3 sequence reads: CASSSPGFQETQYF. DNA for the CDR3: TGTGCCAGCAGTTCGCCGGGATTCCAAGAGACCCAGTACTTC.

The chain carries TRBV3-1 (or the pseudogene TRBV3-2) and TRBJ2-5, with 8 bases matching TRBD1. This CDR3 is built from 15 residues. Trimming removed 3 bases from V and 4 bases from J; junction bases left unmatched: 7. Germline-derived CDR1 and CDR2 are LGHDT and YNNKEL (reference sequence). This CDR3 is CASSHRGQGRETQYF. CDR3 nucleotide sequence: TGTGCCAGCAGCCACCGTGGACAGGGCCGAGAGACCCAGTACTTC.

The rearrangement links TRBV5-6 to TRBJ2-5; D may be TRBD1 (5 bases). The CDR3 runs to 15 residues. The germline CDR1 and CDR2 sequences are SGHDT and YYEEEE. Trimming took off 7 bases at V and 3 bases at J, with 19 bases between the two ends. CDR3 region: CASSEAGRFEETQYF. The CDR3, as DNA: TGTGCCAGCTCCGAGGCAGGGCGCTTTGAAGAGACCCAGTACTTC. The entire variable domain, with the rest obtained from reference TRBV5-6 and TRBJ2-5, is as follows: DAGVTQSPTHLIKTRGQQVTLRCSPKSGHDTVSWYQQALGQGPQFIFQYYEEEERQRGNFPDRFSGHQFPNYSSELNVNALLLGDSALYLCASSEAGRFEETQYFGPGTRLLVL.

The chain employs TRBV11-2 and TRBJ2-7; D gene uncertain. This CDR3 spans 14 amino acids. CDR1 SGHAT and CDR2 FQNNGV come from the germline V gene. Trimming cost V 9 bases and J 2 bases, with 17 bases left between them. CDR3 region: CASLDSFRTYEQYF. The CDR3, as DNA: TGTGCCAGTCTCGACTCGTTTAGAACCTACGAGCAGTACTTC. Combining the CDR3 with reference TRBV11-2 and TRBJ2-7 gives the whole variable domain EAGVAQSPRYKIIEKRQSVAFWCNPISGHATLYWYQQILGQGPKLLIQFQNNGVVDDSQLPKDRFSAERLKGVDSTLKIQPAKLEDSAVYLCASLDSFRTYEQYFGPGTRLTVT.

This chain links TRBV5-1 with TRBJ2-5, with 11 bases that match TRBD2. CDR1 and CDR2 from the germline V gene are SGHRS and YFSETQ. The CDR3 length is 16 residues. With V trimmed by 0 bases and J by 1 base, 2 bases remained unmatched. The CDR3 protein is CASSLEGLAVQETQYF. The CDR3 DNA follows: TGCGCCAGCAGCTTGGAGGGACTAGCGGTCCAAGAGACCCAGTACTTC. The variable domain in full, with the rest retrieved from reference TRBV5-1 and TRBJ2-5, is KAGVTQTPRYLIKTRGQQVTLSCSPISGHRSVSWYQQTPGQGLQFLFEYFSETQRNKGNFPGRFSGRQFSNSRSEMNVSTLELGDSALYLCASSLEGLAVQETQYFGPGTRLLVL.

DNA of the CDR3: TGTGCCACCAGCCTAGCTCGGGGGAACACTGAAGCTTTCTTT. Its translation: CATSLARGNTEAFF. The V and J genes are TRBV15 and TRBJ1-1, with D hard to call. The CDR3 covers 14 residues. V lost 5 bases and J lost 1, with 11 bases in between. From germline, CDR1 is LNHNV and CDR2 YYDKDF (reference sequence).

Note on this clone: Different DNA sequences within this sample yield the same CDR3. The rearrangement joins TRBV19 to TRBJ1-1, with TRBD1 identical over 7 bases. V was clipped by 6 bases and J by 1 base; unmatched bases: 2. Looked up from germline, CDR1 is LNHDA and CDR2 is SQIVND (reference sequence). CDR3 size: 13 residues. CDR3 nucleotides: TGTGCCAGTAGGGACAGGTCGAACACTGAAGCTTTCTTT. This encodes CASRDRSNTEAFF.

The genes are TRBV2 and TRBJ1-1, with 8 bases that match TRBD1. The CDR3 is made up of 15 amino acids. Losses at the gene ends were 7 bases for V and 5 bases for J; bases not matched to a gene: 12. Looked up from germline, CDR1 is SNHLY and CDR2 is FYNNEI. Here the CDR3 DNA reads TGTGCCAGCAACGGACAGGGACGGAAAGGTACTGAAGCTTTCTTT. It is translated as CASNGQGRKGTEAFF. The variable domain in full, completed from reference TRBV2 and TRBJ1-1, reads EPEVTQTPSHQVTQMGQEVILRCVPISNHLYFYWYRQILGQKVEFLVSFYNNEISEKSEIFDDQFSVERPDGSNFTLKIRSTKLEDSAMYFCASNGQGRKGTEAFFGQGTRLTVV.

The chain couples TRBV7-9 to TRBJ2-1; TRBD2 agrees at 9 bases. Germline loops: CDR1 SEHNR, CDR2 FQNEAQ (reference sequence). This CDR3 region has 11 residues. This CDR3 reads CSGGTTNEQFF. The DNA for the CDR3 is TGTAGCGGGGGGACGACCAATGAGCAGTTCTTC.

The rearrangement uses TRBV2 and TRBJ1-3; D is unclear. V was cut by 6 bases and J by 5 bases, with 11 bases left in between. This CDR3 comprises 13 residues. Germline-derived CDR1 and CDR2 are SNHLY and FYNNEI. CDR3 sequence (DNA): TGTGCCAGCAGGGGCCTAGCAAGAAACACCATATATTTT. Its protein product is CASRGLARNTIYF. The variable domain in full, completed from reference TRBV2 and TRBJ1-3, reads EPEVTQTPSHQVTQMGQEVILRCVPISNHLYFYWYRQILGQKVEFLVSFYNNEISEKSEIFDDQFSVERPDGSNFTLKIRSTKLEDSAMYFCASRGLARNTIYFGEGSWLTVV.